This TCR beta chain is from a study of control samples from healthy donors and cancer patients. Assay: immunoSEQ multiplex PCR; the TCRdb copy retains only in-frame clones and omits some. This sample carries approximately 87,000 clones, 86% of them seen once, and the ten largest clones take roughly 1.3%. V lost 4 bases, J lost 7 bases, and 14 bases lay in between. CDR3 length: 14 amino acids. Germline CDR1 and CDR2: LGHNA and YNFKEQ. The V call is TRBV4-2, the J call TRBJ1-5; D is perhaps TRBD1 (6 bases). The TCR sequence derives from a woman between 50 and 59 years old in good health. Sequencing input: blood. The CDR3 DNA follows: TGTGCCAGCAGCCTTGAACCAGGGGACCAGCCCCAGCATTTT. It is translated as CASSLEPGDQPQHF.